One and the same sample provided the 17 T cell receptor beta chains below, sequenced in a study of CD8+ T cells in alopecia areata. Described treatment: oral pan-JAK inhibitor, 5-10 mg twice daily. The sequencing template was cDNA reverse transcribed from extracted RNA. Produced via immunoSEQ multiplex PCR; TCRdb's table is partial and in-frame only. The sample has about 140,000 clones, more than 85% seen once. Source: CD8+ T cells sorted from blood, taken at week 4, from a patient treated with tofacitinib. The receptors were gathered from a human donor with alopecia areata.

The chain is built from TRBV29-1 and TRBJ2-6; D not certain. CDR1 is SQVTM, CDR2 ANQGSEA, per germline. The CDR3 covers 14 residues. With 6 bases removed from V and 4 bases from J, the gap between germline ends came to 13 bases. CDR3 in DNA: TGCAGCGTGATACTCCGGTCCGGGGCCAACGTCCTGACTTTC. It specifies CSVILRSGANVLTF.

This clone has just a few counts. The V call is TRBV5-1, the J call TRBJ2-7; 7 bases fit TRBD2. Looked up from germline, CDR1 is SGHRS and CDR2 is YFSETQ. The V and J ends lost 1 base and 3 bases, in that order; junction bases with no gene match: 1. This CDR3 contains 13 residues. The CDR3: CASSLSSGYEQYF. CDR3 in DNA: TGCGCCAGCAGCTTGTCTAGCGGCTACGAGCAGTACTTC. Supplemented by reference TRBV5-1 and TRBJ2-7, the full variable domain reads KAGVTQTPRYLIKTRGQQVTLSCSPISGHRSVSWYQQTPGQGLQFLFEYFSETQRNKGNFPGRFSGRQFSNSRSEMNVSTLELGDSALYLCASSLSSGYEQYFGPGTRLTVT.

The V and J genes are TRBV29-1 and TRBJ1-1, with 7 nucleotides matching TRBD1. Germline-derived CDR1 and CDR2 are SQVTM and ANQGSEA. The CDR3 totals 18 residues. V gave up 4 bases and J gave up 0 bases; unmatched junction bases: 17. The CDR3 is CSVGLQGQLMKMNTEAFF. As DNA, the CDR3 is TGCAGCGTTGGGCTACAGGGACAGCTAATGAAGATGAACACTGAAGCTTTCTTT.

The chain links TRBV11-2 to TRBJ2-7; D call uncertain. The germline CDR1 and CDR2 sequences are SGHAT and FQNNGV. Trimming left V 5 bases short and J 3 bases short, with 11 bases between. CDR3 length equals 13 residues. CDR3: CASSRQLGYEQYF. The CDR3 DNA is TGTGCCAGCAGCCGGCAATTAGGCTACGAGCAGTACTTC.

The CDR3 nucleotides read TGTGCCAGCAGACCGTGGCTCCAGGGGGAGAACACTGAAGCTTTCTTT. Translating it yields CASRPWLQGENTEAFF. The chain is built from TRBV5-4 and TRBJ1-1, with 7 positions matching TRBD1. V lost 5 bases, J lost 1 base, and 11 bases stayed unmatched. Germline V gene sequence: CDR1 SGHNT, CDR2 YYREEE (reference sequence). The CDR3 consists of 16 residues.

Here the CDR3 DNA reads TGTGCCAGCAGCCCTGACAGGTTGGGGACAGATACGCAGTATTTT. This gives the protein CASSPDRLGTDTQYF. The V call is TRBV5-6, the J call TRBJ2-3; tentative D call: TRBD1 (6 bases). CDR3 length equals 15 residues. Per germline, CDR1 SGHDT and CDR2 YYEEEE. Trimming took off 4 bases at V and 3 bases at J, with 15 bases between the two ends.

Comment on this clone: Within the sample, other DNA sequences also encode this same CDR3. The CDR3 loop reads CSVGTSGYNEQFF. DNA of the CDR3: TGCAGCGTGGGGACTAGCGGATACAATGAGCAGTTCTTC. The chain employs TRBV29-1 and TRBJ2-1; 11 bases match TRBD2. V lost 6 bases, J lost 4 bases, and 2 bases stayed unmatched. The germline V gene encodes CDR1 SQVTM and CDR2 ANQGSEA. CDR3 size: 13 residues.

The chain has TRBV5-1 and TRBJ2-7, with 7 bases lining up with TRBD1. The CDR3 sequence is 14 residues long. Unmatched junction bases numbered 7, after V lost 4 bases and J lost 3 bases. In germline, CDR1 is SGHRS, CDR2 YFSETQ. CDR3 sequence (DNA): TGCGCCAGCAGCGAGCCGGGACAGAACTACGAGCAGTACTTC. Amino acid sequence: CASSEPGQNYEQYF. Using reference TRBV5-1 and TRBJ2-7 for the parts outside the CDR3, the full variable domain is KAGVTQTPRYLIKTRGQQVTLSCSPISGHRSVSWYQQTPGQGLQFLFEYFSETQRNKGNFPGRFSGRQFSNSRSEMNVSTLELGDSALYLCASSEPGQNYEQYFGPGTRLTVT.

The J gene is TRBJ2-1, the V gene TRBV4-1; D gene ambiguous. The V end was cut by 5 bases, the J end by 0 bases, with 11 bases between. Germline V gives CDR1 MGHRA, CDR2 YSYEKL. This CDR3 spans 15 amino acids. The CDR3 DNA reads as TGCGCCAGCAGCGCGTCTTGGAGCTCCTACAATGAGCAGTTCTTC. Translation: CASSASWSSYNEQFF.

The V and J genes are TRBV29-1 and TRBJ2-7; 8 bases are shared with TRBD1. This CDR3 has 14 residues. J gave up 7 bases and V 7 bases, and 15 bases lay outside the gene matches. Germline lookup yields CDR1 SQVTM and CDR2 ANQGSEA. CDR3 amino acids: CSAYSPGQVKEQYF. The CDR3 DNA reads as TGCAGCGCTTACTCTCCGGGACAGGTAAAAGAGCAGTACTTC.

The genes are TRBV10-3 and TRBJ2-6; a possible D gene is TRBD2 (6 bases). The CDR3 runs 17 residues. The germline gives CDR1 ENHRY, CDR2 SYGVKD. Between the trimmed V and J ends, which lost 3 bases and 0 bases, there was a span of 12 bases. CDR3 nucleotide sequence: TGTGCCATCAGTGATCTAGCGACGGACTCTGGGGCCAACGTCCTGACTTTC. It specifies CAISDLATDSGANVLTF.

The chain is built from TRBV29-1 and TRBJ1-1, with no clear D. The length of the CDR3 is 11 residues. Germline lookup yields CDR1 SQVTM and CDR2 ANQGSEA. Trimming left V 0 bases short and J 6 bases short, with 5 bases between. This CDR3 is CSVEDYAEAFF. In nucleotides, the CDR3 is TGCAGCGTTGAAGATTACGCTGAAGCTTTCTTT.

This chain joins TRBV29-1 and TRBJ2-7; D is perhaps TRBD2 (6 bases). The germline V gene encodes CDR1 SQVTM and CDR2 ANQGSEA. The ends were cut back, 4 bases at V and 5 bases at J, with 12 bases in the middle. The CDR3 totals 12 residues. The CDR3 nucleotides are TGCAGCGTTGTTGGCGGGATGGACGAGCAGTACTTC. It encodes CSVVGGMDEQYF.

This chain uses TRBV27 with TRBJ2-5, with 8 positions matching TRBD1. This CDR3 spans 15 amino acids. The germline V gene has CDR1 MNHEY and CDR2 SMNVEV (reference sequence). V was clipped by 5 bases and J by 4 bases; unmatched bases: 9. The CDR3: CASSADRGHGETQYF. As DNA, the CDR3 is TGTGCCAGCAGTGCCGACAGGGGCCACGGAGAGACCCAGTACTTC.

The chain is built from TRBV9 and TRBJ2-3; tentative D call: TRBD1 (5 bases). This CDR3 spans 13 amino acids. The V end lost 4 bases, the J end lost 5 bases, and 11 bases lay between the germline ends. CDR1 and CDR2 from the germline V gene are SGDLS and YYNGEE. The CDR3 DNA reads as TGTGCCAGCAGCCTGGAAGGGGAAGATACGCAGTATTTT. Residues: CASSLEGEDTQYF. Complete variable domain (other parts from reference TRBV9 and TRBJ2-3): DSGVTQTPKHLITATGQRVTLRCSPRSGDLSVYWYQQSLDQGLQFLIQYYNGEERAKGNILERFSAQQFPDLHSELNLSSLELGDSALYFCASSLEGEDTQYFGPGTRLTVL.

This chain connects TRBV7-9 to TRBJ2-1; 9 nucleotides match TRBD1. The germline V gene encodes CDR1 SEHNR and CDR2 FQNEAQ (reference sequence). After removal of 4 bases from V and 9 bases from J, the junction contained 13 bases not matched to a gene. This CDR3 spans 16 amino acids. CDR3 region: CASSSGTGTGFVEQFF. The CDR3 DNA reads as TGTGCCAGCAGCTCTGGGACCGGGACAGGGTTTGTTGAGCAGTTCTTC.

This clone was found once. The chain recombines TRBV29-1 with TRBJ2-5; D remains ambiguous. The better agreement between TRBJ2-7 and the DNA end casts doubt on the J call. The CDR3 extends over 11 amino acids. Germline CDR1 is SQVTM and CDR2 is ANQGSEA. CDR3 in amino acids: CSVGDAYEQYF. The CDR3 nucleotides are TGCAGCGTTGGAGACGCCTACGAGCAGTACTTC.